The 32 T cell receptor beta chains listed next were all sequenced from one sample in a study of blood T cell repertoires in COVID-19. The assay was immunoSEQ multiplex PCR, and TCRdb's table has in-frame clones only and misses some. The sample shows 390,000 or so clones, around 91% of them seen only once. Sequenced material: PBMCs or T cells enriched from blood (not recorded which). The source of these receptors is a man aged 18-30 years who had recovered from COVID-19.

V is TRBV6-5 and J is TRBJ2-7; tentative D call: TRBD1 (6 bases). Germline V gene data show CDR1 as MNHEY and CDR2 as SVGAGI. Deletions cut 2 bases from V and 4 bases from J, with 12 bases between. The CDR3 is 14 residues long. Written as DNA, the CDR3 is TGTGCCAGCAGTTACAGGGGGTTTGGGTACGAGCAGTACTTC. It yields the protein CASSYRGFGYEQYF.

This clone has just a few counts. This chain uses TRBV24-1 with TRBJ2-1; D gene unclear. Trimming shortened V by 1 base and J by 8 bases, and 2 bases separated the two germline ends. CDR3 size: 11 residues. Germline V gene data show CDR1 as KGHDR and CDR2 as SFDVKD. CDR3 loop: CATSDFDEQFF. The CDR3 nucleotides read TGTGCCACCAGTGATTTCGATGAGCAGTTCTTC.

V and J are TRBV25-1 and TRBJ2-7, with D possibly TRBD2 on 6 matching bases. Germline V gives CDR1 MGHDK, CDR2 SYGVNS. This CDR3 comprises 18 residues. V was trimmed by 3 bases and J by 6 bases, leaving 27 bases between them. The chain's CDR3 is CASSDPRGLQTGDFEQYF. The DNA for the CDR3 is TGTGCCAGCAGTGACCCAAGGGGACTCCAGACCGGGGACTTCGAGCAGTACTTC.

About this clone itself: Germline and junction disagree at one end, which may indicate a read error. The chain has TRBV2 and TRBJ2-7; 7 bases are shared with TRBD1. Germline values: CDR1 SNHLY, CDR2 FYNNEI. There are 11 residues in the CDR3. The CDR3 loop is CASSELQGSHF. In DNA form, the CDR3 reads TGTGCCAGCAGTGAATTACAGGGGAGCCACTTC.

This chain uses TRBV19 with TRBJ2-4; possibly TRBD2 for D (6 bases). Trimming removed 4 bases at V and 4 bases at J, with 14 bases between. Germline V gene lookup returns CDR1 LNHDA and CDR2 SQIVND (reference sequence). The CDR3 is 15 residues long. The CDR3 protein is CASSTSGTSKNIQYF. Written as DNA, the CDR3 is TGTGCCAGTAGTACATCGGGGACTTCTAAAAACATTCAGTACTTC.

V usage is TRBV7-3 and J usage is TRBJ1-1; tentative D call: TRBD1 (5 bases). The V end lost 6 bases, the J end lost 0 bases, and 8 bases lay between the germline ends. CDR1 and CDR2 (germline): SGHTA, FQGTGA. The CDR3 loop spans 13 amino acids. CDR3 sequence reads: CASRAGMNTEAFF. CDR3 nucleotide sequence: TGTGCCAGCAGGGCAGGGATGAACACTGAAGCTTTCTTT.

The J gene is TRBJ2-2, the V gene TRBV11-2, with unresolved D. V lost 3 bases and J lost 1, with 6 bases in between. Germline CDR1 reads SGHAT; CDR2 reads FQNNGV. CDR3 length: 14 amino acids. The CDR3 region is CASSFRGNTGELFF. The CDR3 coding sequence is TGTGCCAGCAGCTTCCGAGGGAACACCGGGGAGCTGTTTTTT. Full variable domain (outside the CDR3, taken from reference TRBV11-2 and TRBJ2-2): EAGVAQSPRYKIIEKRQSVAFWCNPISGHATLYWYQQILGQGPKLLIQFQNNGVVDDSQLPKDRFSAERLKGVDSTLKIQPAKLEDSAVYLCASSFRGNTGELFFGEGSRLTVL.

The CDR3 nucleotides read TGTGCCAGCAGCCGTAGACTAGTGAGTGGGGATGAGCAGTTCTTC. The encoded protein is CASSRRLVSGDEQFF. V is TRBV7-6 and J is TRBJ2-1; D may be TRBD2 (6 bases). V was cut by 5 bases and J by 8 bases, with 19 bases left in between. CDR3 length: 15 residues. Germline lookup yields CDR1 SGHVS and CDR2 FNYEAQ. Looking up the rest from reference TRBV7-6 and TRBJ2-1 gives the full variable domain: GAGVSQSPRYKVTKRGQDVALRCDPISGHVSLYWYRQALGQGPEFLTYFNYEAQQDKSGLPNDRFSAERPEGSISTLTIQRTEQRDSAMYRCASSRRLVSGDEQFFGPGTRLTVL.

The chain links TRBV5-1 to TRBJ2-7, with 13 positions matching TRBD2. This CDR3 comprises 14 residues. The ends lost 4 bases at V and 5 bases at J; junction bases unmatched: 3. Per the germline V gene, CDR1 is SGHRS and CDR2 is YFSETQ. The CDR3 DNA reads TGCGCCAGCAGCCGCGGACTAGCGGGAGACGAGCAGTACTTC. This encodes CASSRGLAGDEQYF.

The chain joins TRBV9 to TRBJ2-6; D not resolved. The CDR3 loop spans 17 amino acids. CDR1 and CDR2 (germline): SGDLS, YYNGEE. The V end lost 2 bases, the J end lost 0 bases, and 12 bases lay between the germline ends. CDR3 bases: TGTGCCAGCAGCGTCGACACGGCCATCTCTGGGGCCAACGTCCTGACTTTC. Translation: CASSVDTAISGANVLTF.

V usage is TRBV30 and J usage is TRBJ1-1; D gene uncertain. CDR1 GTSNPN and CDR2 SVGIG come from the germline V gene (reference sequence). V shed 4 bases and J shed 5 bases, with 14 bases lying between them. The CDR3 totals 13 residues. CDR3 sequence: CAWTPPWETEAFF. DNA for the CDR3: TGTGCCTGGACTCCACCATGGGAGACTGAAGCTTTCTTT.

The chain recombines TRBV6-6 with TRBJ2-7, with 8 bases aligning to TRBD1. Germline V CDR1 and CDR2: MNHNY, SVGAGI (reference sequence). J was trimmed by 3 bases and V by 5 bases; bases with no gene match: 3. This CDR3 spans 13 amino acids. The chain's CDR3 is CASSRTGIYEQYF. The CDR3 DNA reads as TGTGCCAGCAGTCGGACAGGGATCTACGAGCAGTACTTC.

The chain's CDR3 is CASSRTGQGAQYF. DNA of the CDR3: TGTGCCAGCAGTCGGACGGGACAAGGGGCCCAGTACTTC. The chain joins TRBV6-5 to TRBJ2-5, with D perhaps matching TRBD1 (6 bases). With 5 bases removed from V and 9 bases from J, the gap between germline ends came to 16 bases. CDR3 length: 13 residues. CDR1 is MNHEY and CDR2 is SVGAGI in the germline V gene.

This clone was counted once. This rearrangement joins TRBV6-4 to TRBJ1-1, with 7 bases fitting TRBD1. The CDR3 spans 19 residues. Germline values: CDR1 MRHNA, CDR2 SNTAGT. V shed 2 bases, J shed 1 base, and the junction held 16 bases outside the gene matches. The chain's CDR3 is CASSDVDWDSELRNTEAFF. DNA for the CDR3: TGTGCCAGCAGTGACGTTGACTGGGACAGTGAATTGAGGAACACTGAAGCTTTCTTT.

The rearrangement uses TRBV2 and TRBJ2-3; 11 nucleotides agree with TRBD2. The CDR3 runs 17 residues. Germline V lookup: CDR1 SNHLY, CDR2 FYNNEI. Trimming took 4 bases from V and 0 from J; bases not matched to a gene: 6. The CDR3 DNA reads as TGTGCCAGCAGTGTAGTAAGACTAGCGGGAAGCACAGATACGCAGTATTTT. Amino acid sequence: CASSVVRLAGSTDTQYF.

As DNA, the CDR3 is TGTGCCAGCAGTTTATTTCAGAACACTGAAGCTTTCTTT. Its protein is CASSLFQNTEAFF. This chain joins TRBV12-3 or TRBV12-4 and TRBJ1-1; D gene unclear. V was clipped by 2 bases and J by 1 base, with 5 bases between them. CDR3 length equals 13 residues.

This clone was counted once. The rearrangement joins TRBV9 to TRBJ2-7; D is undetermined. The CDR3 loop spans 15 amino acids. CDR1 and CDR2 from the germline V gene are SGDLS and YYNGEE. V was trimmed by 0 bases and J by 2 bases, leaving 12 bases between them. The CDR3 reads CASSVDGVGTYEQYF. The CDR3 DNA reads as TGTGCCAGCAGCGTAGATGGAGTCGGTACCTACGAGCAGTACTTC.

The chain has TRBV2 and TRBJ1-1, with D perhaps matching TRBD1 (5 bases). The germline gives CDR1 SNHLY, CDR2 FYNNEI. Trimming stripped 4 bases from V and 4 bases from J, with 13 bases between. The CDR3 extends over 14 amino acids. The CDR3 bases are TGTGCCAGCAGTGCTCAGGGTCCAGGCACTGAAGCTTTCTTT. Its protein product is CASSAQGPGTEAFF.

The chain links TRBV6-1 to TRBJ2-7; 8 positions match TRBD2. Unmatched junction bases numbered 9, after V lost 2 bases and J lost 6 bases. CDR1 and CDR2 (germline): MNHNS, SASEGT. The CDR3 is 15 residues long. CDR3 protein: CASSEIGGAPSEQYF. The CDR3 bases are TGTGCCAGCAGTGAAATCGGGGGGGCCCCCTCCGAGCAGTACTTC.

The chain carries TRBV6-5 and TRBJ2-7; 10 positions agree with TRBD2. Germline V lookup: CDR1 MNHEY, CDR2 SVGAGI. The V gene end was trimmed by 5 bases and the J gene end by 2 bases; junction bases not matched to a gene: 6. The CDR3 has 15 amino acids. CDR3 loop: CASSLAGDTAYEQYF. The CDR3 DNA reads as TGTGCCAGCAGTCTAGCGGGGGACACCGCCTACGAGCAGTACTTC.

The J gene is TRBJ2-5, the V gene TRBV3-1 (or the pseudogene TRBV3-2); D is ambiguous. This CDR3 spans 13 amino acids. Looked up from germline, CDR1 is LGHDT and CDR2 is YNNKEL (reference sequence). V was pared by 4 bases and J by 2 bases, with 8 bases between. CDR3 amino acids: CASSRASQETQYF. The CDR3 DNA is TGTGCCAGCAGCCGGGCCTCACAAGAGACCCAGTACTTC.

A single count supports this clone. The CDR3 region is CASSVAEGYQETQYF. DNA of the CDR3: TGTGCCAGCAGCGTAGCTGAGGGCTACCAAGAGACCCAGTACTTC. This chain connects TRBV9 to TRBJ2-5; D perhaps matches TRBD2 (5 bases). Germline lookup yields CDR1 SGDLS and CDR2 YYNGEE. This CDR3 spans 15 amino acids. The V and J ends lost 0 bases and 0 bases respectively, with 9 bases between them.

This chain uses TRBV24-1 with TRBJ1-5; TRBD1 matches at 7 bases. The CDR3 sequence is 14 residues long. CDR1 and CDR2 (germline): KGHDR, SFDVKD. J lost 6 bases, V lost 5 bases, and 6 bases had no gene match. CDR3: CATSGSSGGQPQHF. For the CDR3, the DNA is TGTGCCACCAGTGGGTCGTCAGGGGGTCAGCCCCAGCATTTT.

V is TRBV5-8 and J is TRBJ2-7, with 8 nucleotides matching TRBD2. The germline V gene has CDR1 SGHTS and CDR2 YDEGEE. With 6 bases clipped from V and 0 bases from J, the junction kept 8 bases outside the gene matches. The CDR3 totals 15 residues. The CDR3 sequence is CASNAGGGSSYEQYF. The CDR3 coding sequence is TGTGCCAGCAACGCCGGGGGGGGGAGCTCCTACGAGCAGTACTTC.

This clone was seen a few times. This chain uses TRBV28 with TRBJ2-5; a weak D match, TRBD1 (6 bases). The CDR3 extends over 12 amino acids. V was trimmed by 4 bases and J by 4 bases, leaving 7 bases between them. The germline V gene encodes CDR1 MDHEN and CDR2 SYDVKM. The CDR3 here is CASSSRGETQYF. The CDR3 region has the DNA TGTGCCAGCAGTTCCAGGGGAGAGACCCAGTACTTC.

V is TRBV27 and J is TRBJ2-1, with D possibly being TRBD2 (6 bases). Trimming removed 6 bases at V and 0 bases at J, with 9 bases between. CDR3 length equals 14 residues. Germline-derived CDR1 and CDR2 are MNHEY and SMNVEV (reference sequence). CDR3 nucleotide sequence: TGTGCCAGCAGCAGCGGGCGCTCCTACAATGAGCAGTTCTTC. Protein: CASSSGRSYNEQFF.

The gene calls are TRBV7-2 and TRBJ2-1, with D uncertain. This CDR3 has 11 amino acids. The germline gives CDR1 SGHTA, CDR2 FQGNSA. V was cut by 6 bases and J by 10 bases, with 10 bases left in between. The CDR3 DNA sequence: TGTGCCAGCAGTCCCCAGGTAGAGCAGTTCTTC. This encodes CASSPQVEQFF.

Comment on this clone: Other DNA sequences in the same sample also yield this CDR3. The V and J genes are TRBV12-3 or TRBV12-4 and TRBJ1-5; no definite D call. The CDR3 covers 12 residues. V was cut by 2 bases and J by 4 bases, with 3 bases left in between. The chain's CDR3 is CASSLLNQPQHF. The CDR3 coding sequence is TGTGCCAGCAGTTTACTGAATCAGCCCCAGCATTTT.

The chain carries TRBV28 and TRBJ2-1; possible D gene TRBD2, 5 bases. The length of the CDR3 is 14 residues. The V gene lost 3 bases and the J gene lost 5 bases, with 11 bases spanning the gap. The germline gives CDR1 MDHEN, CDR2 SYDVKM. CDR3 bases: TGTGCCAGCAGTTTGGTACTAGGTAACAATGAGCAGTTCTTC. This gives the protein CASSLVLGNNEQFF.

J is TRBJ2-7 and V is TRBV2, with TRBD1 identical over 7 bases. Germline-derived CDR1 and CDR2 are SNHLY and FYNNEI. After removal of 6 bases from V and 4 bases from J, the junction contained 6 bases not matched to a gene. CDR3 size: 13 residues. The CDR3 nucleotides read TGTGCCAGCAGCCAAGGACAGGAGTACGAGCAGTACTTC. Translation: CASSQGQEYEQYF.

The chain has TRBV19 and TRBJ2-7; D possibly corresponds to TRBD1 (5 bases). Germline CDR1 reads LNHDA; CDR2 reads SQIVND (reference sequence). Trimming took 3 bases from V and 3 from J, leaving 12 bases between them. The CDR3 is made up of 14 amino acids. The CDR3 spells CASSITQGDYEQYF. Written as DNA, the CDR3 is TGTGCCAGTAGTATCACCCAGGGCGACTACGAGCAGTACTTC. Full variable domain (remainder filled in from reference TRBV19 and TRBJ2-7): DGGITQSPKYLFRKEGQNVTLSCEQNLNHDAMYWYRQDPGQGLRLIYYSQIVNDFQKGDIAEGYSVSREKKESFPLTVTSAQKNPTAFYLCASSITQGDYEQYFGPGTRLTVT.

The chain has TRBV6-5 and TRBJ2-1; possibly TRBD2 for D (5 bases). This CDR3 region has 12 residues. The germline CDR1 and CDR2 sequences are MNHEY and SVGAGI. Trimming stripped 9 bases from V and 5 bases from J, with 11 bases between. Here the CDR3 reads CASGRGDNEQFF. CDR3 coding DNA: TGTGCCAGTGGCCGGGGAGACAATGAGCAGTTCTTC.